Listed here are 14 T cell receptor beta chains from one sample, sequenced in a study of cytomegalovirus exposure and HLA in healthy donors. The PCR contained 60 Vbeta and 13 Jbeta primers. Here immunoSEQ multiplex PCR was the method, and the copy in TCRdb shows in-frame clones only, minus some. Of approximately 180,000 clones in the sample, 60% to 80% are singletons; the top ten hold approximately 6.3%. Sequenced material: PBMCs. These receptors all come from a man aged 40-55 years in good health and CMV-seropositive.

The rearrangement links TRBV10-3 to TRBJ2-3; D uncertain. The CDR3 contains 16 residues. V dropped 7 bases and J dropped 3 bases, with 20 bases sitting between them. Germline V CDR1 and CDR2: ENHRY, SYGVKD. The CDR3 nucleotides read TGTGCCATCATAGAGTCAGCGCTGCGCTCTACAGATACGCAGTATTTT. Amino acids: CAIIESALRSTDTQYF.

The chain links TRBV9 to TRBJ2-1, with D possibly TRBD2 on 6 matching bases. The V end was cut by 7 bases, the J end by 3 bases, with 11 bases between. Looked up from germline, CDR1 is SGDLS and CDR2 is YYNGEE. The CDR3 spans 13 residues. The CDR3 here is CASGREVYNEQFF. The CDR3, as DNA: TGTGCCAGCGGGCGGGAAGTCTACAATGAGCAGTTCTTC.

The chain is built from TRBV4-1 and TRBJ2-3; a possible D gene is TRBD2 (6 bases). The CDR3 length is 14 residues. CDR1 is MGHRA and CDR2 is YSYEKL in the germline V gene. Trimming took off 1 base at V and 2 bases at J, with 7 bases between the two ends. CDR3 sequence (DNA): TGCGCCAGCAGCCAAGGCGGGATCACAGATACGCAGTATTTT. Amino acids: CASSQGGITDTQYF.

The DNA of the CDR3 is TGTGCCAGCAGTTCCGGGACACCTTACGAGCAGTACTTC. Amino acid sequence: CASSSGTPYEQYF. V gene TRBV2 combines with J gene TRBJ2-7; D is perhaps TRBD1 (6 bases). Trimming removed 5 bases from V and 4 bases from J, with 12 bases in between. Germline CDR1 is SNHLY and CDR2 is FYNNEI. The CDR3 is 13 residues long.

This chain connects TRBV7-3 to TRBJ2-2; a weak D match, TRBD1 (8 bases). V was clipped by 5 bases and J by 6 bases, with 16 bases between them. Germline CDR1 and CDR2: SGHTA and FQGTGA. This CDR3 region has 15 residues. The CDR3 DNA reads TGTGCCAGCAGCAGGGGACAGGCGGGGGCCGGGGAGCTGTTTTTT. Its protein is CASSRGQAGAGELFF. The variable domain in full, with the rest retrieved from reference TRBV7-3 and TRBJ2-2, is GAGVSQTPSNKVTEKGKYVELRCDPISGHTALYWYRQSLGQGPEFLIYFQGTGAADDSGLPNDRFFAVRPEGSVSTLKIQRTERGDSAVYLCASSRGQAGAGELFFGEGSRLTVL.

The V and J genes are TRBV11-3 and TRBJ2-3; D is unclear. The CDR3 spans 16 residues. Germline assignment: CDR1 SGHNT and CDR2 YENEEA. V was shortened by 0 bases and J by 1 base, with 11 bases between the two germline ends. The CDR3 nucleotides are TGTGCCAGCAGCTTAGAAGCTCGCCCGCGCACAGATACGCAGTATTTT. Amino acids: CASSLEARPRTDTQYF.

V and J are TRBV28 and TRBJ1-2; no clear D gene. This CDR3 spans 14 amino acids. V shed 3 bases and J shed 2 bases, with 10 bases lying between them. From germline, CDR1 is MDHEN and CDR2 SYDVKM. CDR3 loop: CASSFSWQNYGYTF. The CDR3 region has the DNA TGTGCCAGCAGTTTCTCTTGGCAGAACTATGGCTACACCTTC.

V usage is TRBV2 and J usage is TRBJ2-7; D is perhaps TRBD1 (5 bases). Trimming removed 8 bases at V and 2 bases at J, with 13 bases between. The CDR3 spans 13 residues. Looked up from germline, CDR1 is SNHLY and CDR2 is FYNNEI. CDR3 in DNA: TGTGCCAGCCGTAGCCAGGGTACCTACGAGCAGTACTTC. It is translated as CASRSQGTYEQYF.

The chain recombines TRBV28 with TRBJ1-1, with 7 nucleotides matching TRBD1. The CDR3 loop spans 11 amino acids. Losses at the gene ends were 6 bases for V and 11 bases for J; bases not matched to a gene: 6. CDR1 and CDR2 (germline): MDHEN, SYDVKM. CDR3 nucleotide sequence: TGTGCCAGCAGGACGGGACAGCTGGCTTTCTTT. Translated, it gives CASRTGQLAFF. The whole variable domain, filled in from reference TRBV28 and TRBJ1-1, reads DVKVTQSSRYLVKRTGEKVFLECVQDMDHENMFWYRQDPGLGLRLIYFSYDVKMKEKGDIPEGYSVSREKKERFSLILESASTNQTSMYLCASRTGQLAFFGQGTRLTVV.

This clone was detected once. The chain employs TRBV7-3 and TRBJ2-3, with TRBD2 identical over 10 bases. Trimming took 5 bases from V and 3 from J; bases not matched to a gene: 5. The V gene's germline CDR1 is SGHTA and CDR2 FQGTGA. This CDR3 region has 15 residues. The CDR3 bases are TGTGCCAGCAGCCAACCGACTAGCGGGACAGATACGCAGTATTTT. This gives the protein CASSQPTSGTDTQYF.

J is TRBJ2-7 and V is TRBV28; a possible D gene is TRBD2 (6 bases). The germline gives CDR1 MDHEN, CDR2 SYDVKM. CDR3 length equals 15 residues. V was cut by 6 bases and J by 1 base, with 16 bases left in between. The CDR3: CASRVAGTPSYEQYF. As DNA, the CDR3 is TGTGCCAGCAGAGTAGCTGGGACTCCATCCTACGAGCAGTACTTC.

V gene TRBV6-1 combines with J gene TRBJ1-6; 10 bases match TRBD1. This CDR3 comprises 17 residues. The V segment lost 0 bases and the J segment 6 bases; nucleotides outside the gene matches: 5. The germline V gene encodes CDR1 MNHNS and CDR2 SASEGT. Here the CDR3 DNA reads TGTGCCAGCAGTGAAGCCGTCGGGGACAGGGGTAATTCACCCCTCCACTTT. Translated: CASSEAVGDRGNSPLHF.

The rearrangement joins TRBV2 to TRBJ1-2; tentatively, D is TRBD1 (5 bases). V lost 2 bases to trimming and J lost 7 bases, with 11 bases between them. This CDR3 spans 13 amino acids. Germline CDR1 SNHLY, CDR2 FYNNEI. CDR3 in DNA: TGTGCCAGCAGTGAACCACTCAGGGCTGGCTACACCTTC. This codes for CASSEPLRAGYTF.

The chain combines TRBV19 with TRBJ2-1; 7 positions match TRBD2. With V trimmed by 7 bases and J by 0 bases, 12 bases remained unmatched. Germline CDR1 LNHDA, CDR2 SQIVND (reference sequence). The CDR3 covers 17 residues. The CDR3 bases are TGTGCCAGTACCTCCAGCGGGCGGGAGCCCTCCTACAATGAGCAGTTCTTC. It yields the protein CASTSSGREPSYNEQFF.